Shown below are 24 T cell receptor beta chains from a single sample sequenced in a study of CD8 T cells in ankylosing spondylitis. No antigen has been assigned to these receptors. General study results and limits: What appeared characteristic of ankylosing spondylitis blood was a TCR beta motif of fewer than ten highly homologous variants.

MiXCR, run by TCRdb on the 5' RACE reads, gives a single entry per CDR3 protein. Here the sample spans more than 250,000 distinct CDR3 sequences, approximately 8% being singletons. Sequencing input: blood, either unsorted or a sorted T cell fraction (not recorded which). The receptor source for this set is a male donor with ankylosing spondylitis.

The genes are TRBV14 and TRBJ2-1; a possible D gene is TRBD2 (6 bases). V was clipped by 0 bases and J by 7 bases, with 19 bases between them. The V gene's germline CDR1 is SGHDN and CDR2 FVKESK. The CDR3 consists of 17 residues. DNA of the CDR3: TGTGCCAGCAGCCAAGATTATCGGCGAGGGAGGTCTAATGAGCAGTTCTTC. Its translation is CASSQDYRRGRSNEQFF.

The chain joins TRBV20-1 to TRBJ1-4; D remains unclear. CDR1 DFQATT and CDR2 SNEGSKA come from the germline V gene (reference sequence). The CDR3 is made up of 17 amino acids. Trimming removed 2 bases from V and 0 bases from J, with 16 bases in between. Here the CDR3 reads CSARRNLGRSTNEKLFF. CDR3 nucleotides: TGCAGTGCTAGACGTAATTTGGGCAGATCAACTAATGAAAAACTGTTTTTT.

The chain carries TRBV20-1 and TRBJ2-7; 9 bases line up with TRBD1. V trimming: 0 bases; J trimming: 0 bases; junction bases outside the gene matches: 9. Per germline, CDR1 DFQATT and CDR2 SNEGSKA (reference sequence). CDR3 size: 17 residues. The CDR3 DNA sequence: TGCAGTGCTAGAGATCAATTCGGGACAGGGAGCTCCTACGAGCAGTACTTC. Translation gives CSARDQFGTGSSYEQYF.

This clonotype was seen a handful of times. This rearrangement joins TRBV7-2 to TRBJ2-7; D is unresolved. Germline V gives CDR1 SGHTA, CDR2 FQGNSA. Trimming pared 0 bases from V and 2 bases from J, leaving 8 bases between. This CDR3 region has 14 residues. CDR3 in DNA: TGTGCCAGCAGCTTAGCCGAGAGGACCTACGAGCAGTACTTC. The encoded protein is CASSLAERTYEQYF.

This clonotype was counted only a few times. The chain has TRBV15 and TRBJ2-3, with D possibly being TRBD2 (6 bases). The germline V gene has CDR1 LNHNV and CDR2 YYDKDF (reference sequence). The germline V and J ends were trimmed by 5 bases and 2 bases, with 14 bases remaining between them. The CDR3 has 15 residues. Written as DNA, the CDR3 is TGTGCCACCAGCCTGGGGGGAGTGAACACAGATACGCAGTATTTT. Translated: CATSLGGVNTDTQYF. Full variable domain (outside the CDR3, taken from reference TRBV15 and TRBJ2-3): DAMVIQNPRYQVTQFGKPVTLSCSQTLNHNVMYWYQQKSSQAPKLLFHYYDKDFNNEADTPDNFQSRRPNTSFCFLDIRSPGLGDTAMYLCATSLGGVNTDTQYFGPGTRLTVL.

The rearrangement uses TRBV6-5 and TRBJ2-3; perhaps TRBD2 as D (5 bases). This CDR3 contains 14 residues. Germline V gene data show CDR1 as MNHEY and CDR2 as SVGAGI. V dropped 2 bases and J dropped 2 bases, with 8 bases sitting between them. CDR3 in amino acids: CASSYQRYTDTQYF. The CDR3 bases are TGTGCCAGCAGTTACCAGCGGTACACAGATACGCAGTATTTT.

This clonotype was seen only a few times. This chain links TRBV6-5 with TRBJ2-5, with 9 bases identical to TRBD2. Germline assignment: CDR1 MNHEY and CDR2 SVGAGI. This CDR3 is 12 amino acids long. Trimming took 8 bases from V and 9 from J; bases not matched to a gene: 7. The CDR3 loop reads CASGTERGAQYF. The CDR3 DNA reads as TGTGCCAGCGGCACAGAGCGGGGGGCCCAGTACTTC.

This rearrangement joins TRBV15 to TRBJ2-7; possibly TRBD2 for D (5 bases). The CDR3 covers 14 residues. The germline V and J ends were trimmed by 1 base and 4 bases, with 11 bases remaining between them. The germline V gene encodes CDR1 LNHNV and CDR2 YYDKDF (reference sequence). CDR3: CATSRGGSGYEQYF. For the CDR3, the DNA is TGTGCCACCAGCAGAGGGGGTTCGGGGTACGAGCAGTACTTC.

This clonotype occurred many times. The rearrangement uses TRBV5-1 and TRBJ2-2; D gene unclear. The V end lost 0 bases, the J end lost 8 bases, and 11 bases lay between the germline ends. The CDR3 spans 14 residues. Germline CDR1 SGHRS, CDR2 YFSETQ. CDR3: CASSLGASLGELFF. The DNA for the CDR3 is TGCGCCAGCAGCTTGGGGGCCTCCTTGGGGGAGCTGTTTTTT.

The genes are TRBV30 and TRBJ2-1; D is uncertain. The CDR3 length is 12 residues. Germline V gene sequence: CDR1 GTSNPN, CDR2 SVGIG (reference sequence). V gave up 0 bases and J gave up 5 bases, with 5 bases separating them. Here the CDR3 reads CAWSVLHNEQFF. Here the CDR3 DNA reads TGTGCCTGGAGTGTACTACACAATGAGCAGTTCTTC.

This clonotype was picked up many times. The chain is built from TRBV6-1 and TRBJ2-1; D may be TRBD2 (6 bases). V lost 5 bases and J lost 4, with 15 bases in between. Per the germline V gene, CDR1 is MNHNS and CDR2 is SASEGT. The CDR3 sequence is 15 residues long. The CDR3 loop reads CASSQTGLGYNEQFF. The CDR3, as DNA: TGTGCCAGCAGTCAAACGGGACTCGGTTACAATGAGCAGTTCTTC.

This clonotype occurred many times. The genes are TRBV4-1 and TRBJ2-3, with D perhaps matching TRBD1 (6 bases). The CDR3 spans 16 residues. Per germline, CDR1 MGHRA and CDR2 YSYEKL. V lost 3 bases to trimming and J lost 3 bases, with 16 bases between them. CDR3 bases: TGCGCCAGCAGCCAGCGTCCGGACAGATGGACAGATACGCAGTATTTT. It yields the protein CASSQRPDRWTDTQYF.

The chain uses TRBV5-1 and TRBJ1-5; 7 bases fit TRBD1. V gave up 0 bases and J gave up 0 bases; unmatched junction bases: 9. Per germline, CDR1 SGHRS and CDR2 YFSETQ. The CDR3 covers 18 residues. The CDR3 here is CASSLVARGAYSNQPQHF. CDR3 DNA: TGCGCCAGCAGCTTGGTAGCCAGGGGGGCTTATAGCAATCAGCCCCAGCATTTT. Filled out from reference TRBV5-1 and TRBJ1-5, the complete variable domain reads KAGVTQTPRYLIKTRGQQVTLSCSPISGHRSVSWYQQTPGQGLQFLFEYFSETQRNKGNFPGRFSGRQFSNSRSEMNVSTLELGDSALYLCASSLVARGAYSNQPQHFGDGTRLSIL.

There are a few counts of this clonotype. The chain carries TRBV9 and TRBJ2-1, with TRBD2 matching 9 bases. Losses at the gene ends were 0 bases for V and 7 bases for J; bases not matched to a gene: 5. CDR1 is SGDLS, CDR2 YYNGEE, per germline. The CDR3 length is 15 residues. This CDR3 is CASSVGLAGFNEQFF. Written as DNA, the CDR3 is TGTGCCAGCAGCGTAGGGCTAGCGGGATTTAATGAGCAGTTCTTC.

This clonotype was seen a few times. V is TRBV10-3 and J is TRBJ2-7; D remains unclear. The germline V gene encodes CDR1 ENHRY and CDR2 SYGVKD. The ends were cut back, 8 bases at V and 0 bases at J, with 11 bases in the middle. The CDR3 length is 13 residues. The CDR3 is CAILTDTSYEQYF. DNA for the CDR3: TGTGCCATCCTGACGGATACCTCCTACGAGCAGTACTTC.

This clonotype was counted many times. The rearrangement joins TRBV4-1 to TRBJ2-7; TRBD1 matches 7 bases. Trimming took 6 bases from V and 0 from J; bases not matched to a gene: 5. CDR3 length: 14 amino acids. Per the germline V gene, CDR1 is MGHRA and CDR2 is YSYEKL. For the CDR3, the DNA is TGCGCCAGCAGACAGGGGCGAAGCTCCTACGAGCAGTACTTC. Its translation: CASRQGRSSYEQYF.

The sample holds many counts of this clonotype. The chain carries TRBV5-1 and TRBJ2-2, with D perhaps TRBD1 or TRBD2 (5 bases each). Germline values: CDR1 SGHRS, CDR2 YFSETQ. V was cut by 6 bases and J by 1 base, with 13 bases left in between. This CDR3 region has 15 residues. DNA for the CDR3: TGCGCCAGCACCCCTGGGACGTTGAACACCGGGGAGCTGTTTTTT. As protein: CASTPGTLNTGELFF.

The chain employs TRBV19 and TRBJ2-1; 10 bases fit TRBD2. J lost 10 bases, V lost 7 bases, and 16 bases had no gene match. Per germline, CDR1 LNHDA and CDR2 SQIVND (reference sequence). This CDR3 contains 16 residues. The CDR3 region has the DNA TGTGCCAGTACCCAGTGGGAGCTAGCGGGAGTGCAGGAGCAGTTCTTC. This translates into CASTQWELAGVQEQFF.

The gene calls are TRBV19 and TRBJ2-1, with D possibly TRBD1 on 7 matching bases. V gave up 5 bases and J gave up 2 bases, with 10 bases separating them. Germline assignment: CDR1 LNHDA and CDR2 SQIVND (reference sequence). The CDR3 has 14 amino acids. This CDR3 is CASSVRGAYNEQFF. The CDR3, as DNA: TGTGCCAGTAGTGTCAGGGGGGCCTACAATGAGCAGTTCTTC.

This sequence joins TRBV12-3 or TRBV12-4 and TRBJ1-5; TRBD1 agrees at 7 bases. V shed 6 bases, J shed 6 bases, and the junction held 5 bases outside the gene matches. The CDR3 is 13 residues long. The CDR3: CASSRGQPQPQHF. The CDR3 DNA follows: TGTGCCAGCAGCCGGGGACAGCCTCAGCCCCAGCATTTT.

This chain uses TRBV7-3 with TRBJ2-1; 10 nucleotides match TRBD2. V lost 1 base to trimming and J lost 4 bases; unmatched junction nucleotides: 1. There are 15 residues in the CDR3. Germline V gene sequence: CDR1 SGHTA, CDR2 FQGTGA. CDR3 sequence reads: CASSLKLAGYNEQFF. The DNA for the CDR3 is TGTGCCAGCAGCTTAAAACTAGCGGGGTACAATGAGCAGTTCTTC.

This clonotype was counted a few times. The gene calls are TRBV10-3 and TRBJ2-1; 10 bases align to TRBD2. Germline assignment: CDR1 ENHRY and CDR2 SYGVKD. The J segment lost 5 bases and the V segment lost 0 bases, leaving 4 bases of the junction unmatched. The CDR3 consists of 16 residues. CDR3 DNA sequence: TGTGCCATCAGTGAGTCAGGACTAGCGGCCAACAATGAGCAGTTCTTC. Residues: CAISESGLAANNEQFF.

This clonotype has a count of ten or more. This rearrangement joins TRBV7-9 to TRBJ2-7; 10 bases map to TRBD2. Germline CDR1 is SEHNR and CDR2 is FQNEAQ (reference sequence). This CDR3 spans 15 amino acids. Losses at the gene ends were 1 base for V and 7 bases for J; bases not matched to a gene: 7. CDR3 loop: CASSLGALAGVEQYF. The CDR3 region has the DNA TGTGCCAGCAGCTTAGGTGCTCTAGCGGGAGTTGAGCAGTACTTC. Based on the CDR3 plus reference TRBV7-9 and TRBJ2-7, the full variable domain is DTGVSQNPRHKITKRGQNVTFRCDPISEHNRLYWYRQTLGQGPEFLTYFQNEAQLEKSRLLSDRFSAERPKGSFSTLEIQRTEQGDSAMYLCASSLGALAGVEQYFGPGTRLTVT.

The chain joins TRBV5-6 to TRBJ2-3, with D tentatively TRBD2 (6 bases). This CDR3 contains 14 residues. Per germline, CDR1 SGHDT and CDR2 YYEEEE. The V end was cut by 4 bases, the J end by 0 bases, with 9 bases between. The CDR3 nucleotides are TGTGCCAGCAGCGCAGGAGGGAGCACAGATACGCAGTATTTT. Its protein is CASSAGGSTDTQYF.